The rows below give T cell receptor beta chains drawn from one sample of a study of T cell repertoires in cytomegalovirus infection. Their antigen targets remain unknown. TCRdb called the reads again in MiXCR, with one record for every CDR3 protein. The table has 640,000 or so distinct CDR3 sequences, around 35% seen once. This material consisted of cultured PBMCs, taken from culture after CMV antigen stimulation. The source is a human donor in good health (CMV status not recorded). Some clones in this sample may be carry-over from other donors' samples. Each CDR3 is given with its conserved first and last residue. The D gene is left open where the match is weak. Part of the rows lack a size; the others show once, few, many or a class for expanded clones.

D	V	length	J	size	CDR3	DNA
.	TRBV11-2	14	TRBJ1-5	.	CASSLVGSSEPQHF	TGTGCCAGCAGCTTAGTGGGCAGCTCTGAGCCCCAGCATTTT
.	TRBV5-3	12	TRBJ2-3	.	CARSLPRIAQYF	TGTGCCAGAAGCCTTCCTAGAATAGCGCAGTATTTT
.	TRBV7-8	15	TRBJ2-3	many	CASSLEAGSTDTQYF	TGTGCCAGCAGCTTAGAGGCGGGGAGCACAGATACGCAGTATTTT
.	TRBV20-1	18	TRBJ2-5	few	CSARWSAAFWDEQETQYF	TGCAGTGCTAGATGGTCGGCAGCCTTCTGGGACGAGCAAGAGACCCAGTACTTC
.	TRBV5-3	14	TRBJ1-4	.	CASSLEQGLGKLFF	TGTGCCAGCAGCTTGGAACAGGGCTTGGGAAAACTGTTTTTT
.	TRBV20-1	14	TRBJ1-2	.	CSAPPSGVNYGYTF	TGCAGTGCTCCCCCCTCGGGAGTCAACTATGGCTACACCTTC
TRBD1	TRBV7-9	12	TRBJ1-1	.	CASSVGQSEAFF	TGTGCCAGCAGCGTGGGACAGAGTGAAGCTTTCTTT
.	TRBV28	14	TRBJ2-1	.	CASSRGGSVNEQFF	TGTGCCAGCAGTCGTGGGGGCTCTGTCAATGAGCAGTTCTTC
.	TRBV15	12	TRBJ2-7	.	CATSGQSYEQYF	TGTGCCACCAGCGGACAAAGCTACGAGCAGTACTTC
.	TRBV7-8	15	TRBJ1-1	many	CASSLGARVNTEAFF	TGTGCCAGCAGCTTGGGGGCCAGGGTGAACACTGAAGCTTTCTTT
.	TRBV7-2	17	TRBJ2-7	.	CASSANRGQSYINEQYF	TGTGCCAGCAGCGCAAACCGGGGCCAATCCTACATCAACGAGCAGTACTTC
TRBD1	TRBV18	14	TRBJ2-7	.	CASSLTGAVYEQYF	TGTGCCAGCTCACTGACAGGGGCTGTCTACGAGCAGTACTTC
.	TRBV7-2	13	TRBJ1-5	many	CASSRNAGEGPHF	TGTGCCAGCAGCCGGAACGCAGGGGAGGGCCCCCATTTT
TRBD2	TRBV12-3/TRBV12-4	14	TRBJ2-1	once	CASRGGTSGPLGFF	TGTGCCAGCCGGGGGGGGACTAGCGGGCCCTTGGGGTTCTTC
TRBD2	TRBV7-8	15	TRBJ2-1	many	CASSLGGLAGAEQFF	TGTGCCAGCAGCTTAGGCGGACTAGCGGGAGCTGAGCAGTTCTTC
.	TRBV4-1	15	TRBJ1-2	few	CASSQEGTGIYGYTF	TGCGCCAGCAGCCAAGAGGGTACAGGGATCTATGGCTACACCTTC
.	TRBV7-2	14	TRBJ2-2	many	CASSLLVRGGELFF	TGTGCCAGCAGCTTATTGGTTCGGGGCGGGGAGCTGTTTTTT
TRBD2	TRBV6-5	14	TRBJ2-1	.	CASSQVGGPFEQFF	TGTGCCAGCAGTCAAGTGGGAGGGCCATTTGAGCAGTTCTTC
.	TRBV7-2	15	TRBJ2-1	many	CASSLAPSSYNEQFF	TGTGCCAGCAGCTTAGCCCCGAGCTCCTACAATGAGCAGTTCTTC
.	TRBV6-8	14	TRBJ2-3	.	CASSYSGALDTQYF	TGTGCCAGCAGTTACTCCGGGGCTTTGGATACGCAGTATTTT
TRBD2	TRBV6-2/TRBV6-3	15	TRBJ2-7	.	CASSSHSGRTYEQYF	TGTGCCAGCAGTTCTCATAGCGGGAGGACCTACGAGCAGTACTTC
.	TRBV11-2	19	TRBJ2-6	.	CASSLLQSVGEAGANVLTF	TGTGCCAGCAGCTTACTACAATCAGTGGGGGAGGCTGGGGCCAACGTCCTGACTTTC
.	TRBV2	10	TRBJ2-7	.	CASSGLGQYF	TGTGCCAGCAGTGGACTTGGGCAGTACTTC
.	TRBV28	15	TRBJ1-4	.	CASRGGGATNEKLFF	TGTGCCAGCAGGGGGGGTGGGGCAACTAATGAAAAACTGTTTTTT
.	TRBV6-2/TRBV6-3	14	TRBJ2-2	.	CASSPLRTSGELFF	TGTGCCAGCAGCCCTCTCCGGACCTCCGGGGAGCTGTTTTTT
TRBD1	TRBV3-1	16	TRBJ1-1	.	CASSQDVGQGGTEAFF	TGTGCCAGCAGCCAAGATGTGGGACAGGGCGGCACTGAAGCTTTCTTT
TRBD1	TRBV7-9	14	TRBJ2-7	many	CASSFRDRGYEQYF	TGTGCCAGCAGCTTCCGGGACAGGGGATACGAGCAGTACTTC
.	TRBV7-2	14	TRBJ2-5	.	CASSLDPRDETQYF	TGTGCCAGCAGCTTAGATCCCCGAGATGAGACCCAGTACTTC
TRBD2	TRBV20-1	15	TRBJ2-3	few	CSASYGGAGTDTQYF	TGCAGTGCTAGCTACGGGGGGGCGGGGACAGATACGCAGTATTTT
TRBD2	TRBV29-1	16	TRBJ2-1	.	CSVEDLTSGAYNEQFF	TGCAGCGTTGAAGATCTGACTAGCGGGGCCTACAATGAGCAGTTCTTC
.	TRBV11-2	15	TRBJ2-5	.	CASSLIGGSQETQYF	TGTGCCAGCAGCTTGATTGGGGGTTCCCAAGAGACCCAGTACTTC
.	TRBV28	15	TRBJ1-2	.	CASSTPSRVAYGYTF	TGTGCCAGCAGTACCCCCTCGCGGGTGGCATATGGCTACACCTTC